This T cell receptor (beta chain) was observed in a study of HIV-infected patients and healthy controls. General study results and limits: HIV-infected patients shared fewer CDR3 sequences between individuals than healthy controls.

No cell fractionation was done, so the repertoire covers all unsorted peripheral blood T cells. As controls, ten to eleven uninfected healthy donors gave samples, and four gave a couple of samples 2 to 3 months apart. This clonotype was observed a few times. Its antigen is currently unknown. Alpha and beta constant-region primers primed reverse transcription of around 540 ng RNA. Alpha and beta chain libraries were made separately by chain-specific third strand synthesis with multiplexing indices. Each molecule carried a 12-nucleotide identifier made of two joined random hexamers added before amplification. TCRdb used MiXCR to reprocess the 5' RACE reads, holding one entry per CDR3 protein. Here the sample spans 18,000 or so distinct CDR3 sequences, 12% being singletons. The CDR3 length is 13 residues. Germline lookup yields CDR1 SGHTA and CDR2 FQGTGA. The germline V and J ends were trimmed by 0 bases and 7 bases, with 9 bases remaining between them.

The V gene is TRBV7-3, the J gene TRBJ1-1; the D is unclear. The sequence was collected from an adult in good health. The sample comprised blood. CDR3 sequence (DNA): TGTGCCAGCAGCTTAACGGAGCGGGATGAAGCTTTCTTT. Amino acids: CASSLTERDEAFF.